A selection of T cell receptor beta chains follows, all from one sample in a study of cytomegalovirus exposure and HLA in healthy donors. Profiling relied on immunoSEQ multiplex PCR, and the TCRdb table lists in-frame clones only, not all of them. The profile shows roughly 200,000 clones, over 60% of them singletons. The sequenced material came from PBMCs. The receptor set was obtained from a woman aged 30 to 39 in good health and CMV-seropositive. The CDR3 runs from the conserved cysteine through the conserved F or W. Fields, in order: clone size, V gene, CDR3 protein. Not all rows give a size; the values are once, few, many and, for expanded clones, a class.

>NA|TRBV7-2
CASSPSGGSLGYTF
>once|TRBV14
CASSQAVSNYGYTF
>once|TRBV6-6
CASSYPLYGYTF
>NA|TRBV9
CASSAGPAGIEQFF
>NA|TRBV18
CASSPGTSGSYEQYF
>NA|TRBV15
CATGGGYGYTF
>NA|TRBV6-4
CASSASGGSQETQYF
>NA|TRBV30
CAWSPGTARNTIYF
>NA|TRBV29-1
CSADGPLEQYF
>NA|TRBV5-6
CASSPGGNTEAFF
>few|TRBV7-8
CASSYQGRGANVLTF
>NA|TRBV10-3
CAISETGTGVGQPQHF
>NA|TRBV7-8
CASSFGAAGVNEQFF
>NA|TRBV27
CASRTRSGPRYEQYF
>NA|TRBV7-9
CASSLVSYEQYF
>NA|TRBV6-1
CASSAGGMNNEQFF
>NA|TRBV13
CASSLNRLTGLEGEQYF
>NA|TRBV18
CASSPPGQANTGELFF
>once|TRBV18
CASSPERNYGYTF
>NA|TRBV4-1
CASSQDGAGFTYEQYF
>NA|TRBV9
CASSRGGEAFF
>once|TRBV7-9
CASSPTGSSNTEAFF
>NA|TRBV18
CASSWTSGYEQYF
>NA|TRBV19
CASSTQTGGHEQYF
>NA|TRBV19
CASSAWGDQPQHF
>few|TRBV25-1
CASSESQGKGEQFF